Listed here are 2 T cell receptor beta chains from one sample, sequenced in a study of cytomegalovirus exposure and HLA in healthy donors. Amplification used 60 Vbeta primers and 13 Jbeta primers. Method: immunoSEQ multiplex PCR; TCRdb's copy keeps in-frame clones and lacks some. The data contain around 100,000 clones, approximately 78% of them singletons. Sequenced input: PBMCs. Receptors were obtained from a male donor in good health and CMV-seropositive.

The chain couples TRBV12-2 to TRBJ2-1; the listed D gene, TRBD2, was not tested against the DNA. TRBV12-2 counts as a pseudogene. This CDR3 comprises 17 residues. CDR3 nucleotides: TGTGCAAGTCGCGGACCCTGCCGGGGTTGGGGTTATCGGGAGCAGTTCTTC. Its translation is CASRGPCRGWGYREQFF.

V usage is TRBV27 and J usage is TRBJ1-2; 9 positions match TRBD1. The germline V gene encodes CDR1 MNHEY and CDR2 SMNVEV (reference sequence). The CDR3 is made up of 12 amino acids. The trim removed 6 bases at V and 8 bases at J, leaving 4 bases unmatched. CDR3 residues: CASSDRGYGYTF. The CDR3 region has the DNA TGTGCCAGCAGCGACAGGGGGTACGGCTACACCTTC.